This T cell receptor beta chain was documented in a study of T cells in Graves' hyperthyroidism and ophthalmopathy. This clonotype came up a few times. A much larger clone lies a single base off, so this may be a read error. Diagnostic assessment was based on clinical symptoms, serum thyroxine and TRAb, thyroid ultrasound and orbital computed tomography. Using around 10 ml of fresh peripheral blood, PBMCs were prepared. The source material, RNA transcripts, was used to amplify TCR beta CDR3 regions. HTBI primers drove first-round RT-PCR of the TCR CDR3. TCRdb ran MiXCR on the multiplex PCR reads and lists one entry per CDR3 protein. The sample comprises approximately 250,000 distinct CDR3 sequences, approximately 23% of which are singletons, and under 40% rests with the top ten. V gave up 5 bases and J gave up 7 bases; unmatched junction bases: 8. Per the germline V gene, CDR1 is MDHEN and CDR2 is SYDVKM. CDR3 length: 13 residues.

The chain joins TRBV28 to TRBJ2-7; TRBD2 matches at 7 bases. The receptor was isolated from a woman in her forties with Graves' ophthalmopathy. Input material: blood. CDR3 sequence reads: CASSADFGREQYF. The CDR3 DNA reads TGTGCCAGCAGTGCGGACTTCGGGAGGGAGCAGTACTTC. Filled out from reference TRBV28 and TRBJ2-7, the complete variable domain reads DVKVTQSSRYLVKRTGEKVFLECVQDMDHENMFWYRQDPGLGLRLIYFSYDVKMKEKGDIPEGYSVSREKKERFSLILESASTNQTSMYLCASSADFGREQYFGPGTRLTVT.